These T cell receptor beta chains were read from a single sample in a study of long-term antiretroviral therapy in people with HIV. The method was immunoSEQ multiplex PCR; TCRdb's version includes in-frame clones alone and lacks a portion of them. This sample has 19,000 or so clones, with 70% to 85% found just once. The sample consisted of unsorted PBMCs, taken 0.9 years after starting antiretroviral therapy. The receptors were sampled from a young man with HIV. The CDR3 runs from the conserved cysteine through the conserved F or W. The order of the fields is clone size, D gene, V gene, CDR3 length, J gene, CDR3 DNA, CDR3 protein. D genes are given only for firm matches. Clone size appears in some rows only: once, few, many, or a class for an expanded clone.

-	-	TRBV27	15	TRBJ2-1	TGTGCCAGCAGTTTTTCGTCGGAGGGTGGCAATGAGCAGTTCTTC	CASSFSSEGGNEQFF
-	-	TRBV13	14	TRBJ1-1	TGTGCCAGCAGCCTCCCGGGGGCTGGGGGTGAAGCTTTCTTT	CASSLPGAGGEAFF
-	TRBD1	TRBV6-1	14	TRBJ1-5	TGTGCCAGCATCCGGACAGGAGCAAATCAGCCCCAGCATTTT	CASIRTGANQPQHF
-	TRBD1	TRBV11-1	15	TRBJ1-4	TGTGCCAGCAGCGACCGCCGGACAGGGGCGGAAAAACTGTTTTTT	CASSDRRTGAEKLFF
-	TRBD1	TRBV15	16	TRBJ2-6	TGTGCCACCAGCTGGAGACAGGGTTCTGGGGCCAACGTCCTGACTTTC	CATSWRQGSGANVLTF
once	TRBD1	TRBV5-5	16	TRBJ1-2	TGTGCCAGCAGCTTGGTTACCTTGACAGGGGGCTATGGCTACACCTTC	CASSLVTLTGGYGYTF
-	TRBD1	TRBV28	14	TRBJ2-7	TGTGCCAGCAACCCGGGACAGATATTCTACGAGCAGTACTTC	CASNPGQIFYEQYF
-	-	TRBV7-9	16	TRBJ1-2	TGTGCCAGCAGCTCGTCCCCTACGACCGCTCTAGATGGCTACACCTTC	CASSSSPTTALDGYTF
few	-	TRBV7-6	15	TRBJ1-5	TGTGCCAGCAGCTGGCGGGGAGGTAGCAATCAGCCCCAGCATTTT	CASSWRGGSNQPQHF
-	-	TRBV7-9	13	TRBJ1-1	TGTGCCAGCAGCTTAACGGAAAACACTGAAGCTTTCTTT	CASSLTENTEAFF
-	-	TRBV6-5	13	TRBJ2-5	TGTGCCAGCACCCCACTAGTCCAAGAGACCCAGTACTTC	CASTPLVQETQYF
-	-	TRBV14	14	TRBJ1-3	TGTGCCAGCAGCCCACGCGGATCGGGAAACACCATATATTTT	CASSPRGSGNTIYF
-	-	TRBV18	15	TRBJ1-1	TGTGCCAGCTCACCCTGGACCGGTCTTGGCCCTGAAGCTTTCTTT	CASSPWTGLGPEAFF
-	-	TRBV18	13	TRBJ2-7	TGTGCCAGCTCCCACGGGACTTACTACGAGCAGTACTTC	CASSHGTYYEQYF